A selection of T cell receptor beta chains follows, all from one sample in a study of blood T cell repertoires in COVID-19. Sequencing used immunoSEQ multiplex PCR; TCRdb keeps in-frame clones, though not all of them. The sample comprises 170,000 or so clones, 80% to 90% of which are singletons, and over 7% rests with the top ten. The sample taken for sequencing was peripheral blood. The receptors come from a man in his fifties or sixties with active or convalescent COVID-19. The CDR3 runs from the conserved cysteine through the conserved F or W. The D gene is left open where the match is weak. Rows may omit the clone size; those that give it use once, few, many or a size class.

V	size	D	J	CDR3	DNA
TRBV10-2	-	TRBD1	TRBJ1-2	CASSHDREDYGYTF	TGCGCCAGCAGTCATGACAGGGAAGACTATGGCTACACCTTC
TRBV18	-	TRBD1	TRBJ2-1	CATAAQGIYNEQFF	TGTGCCACCGCCGCACAGGGGATCTACAATGAGCAGTTCTTC
TRBV18	-	-	TRBJ1-5	CASSQGGEGNQPQHF	TGTGCCAGCTCACAAGGGGGGGAGGGGAATCAGCCCCAGCATTTT
TRBV18	-	TRBD2	TRBJ2-5	CASGLAGQETQYF	TGTGCCAGCGGGCTAGCGGGCCAAGAGACCCAGTACTTC
TRBV5-1	-	TRBD1	TRBJ2-1	CASSSLGQGAFNEQFF	TGCGCCAGCAGCTCGCTGGGACAGGGGGCATTCAATGAGCAGTTCTTC
TRBV19	-	TRBD1	TRBJ1-5	CASRNQGASNQPQHF	TGTGCCAGTAGGAACCAGGGGGCGTCCAATCAGCCCCAGCATTTT
TRBV7-7	-	TRBD1	TRBJ2-5	CASSRTGGYQETQYF	TGTGCCAGCAGTCGAACAGGGGGTTACCAAGAGACCCAGTACTTC
TRBV29-1	few	-	TRBJ1-3	CSVVPGRGSGNTIYF	TGCAGCGTTGTTCCGGGCAGGGGCTCTGGAAACACCATATATTTT
TRBV25-1	-	TRBD1	TRBJ1-1	CASSESAGGRTEAFF	TGTGCCAGCAGTGAATCGGCAGGGGGTAGGACTGAAGCTTTCTTT
TRBV6-5	-	-	TRBJ2-1	CASSSLGGVGNEQFF	TGTGCCAGCAGTTCCCTAGGCGGGGTAGGAAATGAGCAGTTCTTC
TRBV12-3/TRBV12-4	once	-	TRBJ1-6	CASSLVTDSPLHF	TGTGCCAGCAGTTTAGTTACGGATTCACCCCTCCACTTT